The 16 T cell receptor beta chains reported below all come from one sample, sequenced in a study of cytomegalovirus exposure and HLA in healthy donors (dated by TCRdb to about 2017). The receptor library was made with the immunoSEQ multiplex PCR assay. A mixture of 60 forward primers for TCR Vbeta segments and 13 reverse primers for TCR Jbeta segments was used in the multiplex PCR. TCRdb limited this immuneACCESS table to in-frame rearrangements with V and J called. A share of clones is missing; checked studies link under half to unresolved V genes, and the rest is unexplained. In this sample the table shows some 180,000 clones, roughly 79% of which occur a single time. The ten largest account for roughly 3% of the sample. The sample taken for sequencing was PBMCs. These receptors were collected from a male donor in good health and CMV-seronegative.

Only one count was recorded for this clone. V and J are TRBV19 and TRBJ2-1; TRBD1 matches at 9 bases. CDR1 is LNHDA and CDR2 is SQIVND in the germline V gene (reference sequence). The length of the CDR3 is 16 residues. After removal of 6 bases from V and 3 bases from J, the junction contained 9 bases not matched to a gene. The CDR3 nucleotides are TGTGCCAGTAGCAGGTGGGCGGGACAGGGCTACAATGAGCAGTTCTTC. This sequence encodes CASSRWAGQGYNEQFF.

The J gene is TRBJ1-1, the V gene TRBV7-3; the D gene is possibly TRBD1 (5 bases). V gave up 2 bases and J gave up 4 bases, with 14 bases separating them. Germline V gene lookup returns CDR1 SGHTA and CDR2 FQGTGA. CDR3 length: 15 amino acids. The CDR3 loop reads CASSLSLGATTEAFF. As DNA, the CDR3 is TGTGCCAGCAGCTTATCATTAGGGGCAACCACTGAAGCTTTCTTT.

J is TRBJ1-3 and V is TRBV30; D is perhaps TRBD1 (5 bases). CDR3 length: 14 residues. V was pared by 4 bases and J by 4 bases, with 14 bases between. Germline CDR1 and CDR2: GTSNPN and SVGIG (reference sequence). CDR3 coding DNA: TGTGCCTGGACCCTCGGGGGGATCGGAAACACCATATATTTT. Its protein product is CAWTLGGIGNTIYF.

This chain connects TRBV4-2 to TRBJ2-3, with 8 bases aligning to TRBD2. Germline-derived CDR1 and CDR2 are LGHNA and YNFKEQ. Trimming removed 0 bases from V and 2 bases from J; junction bases left unmatched: 7. The CDR3 is made up of 17 amino acids. The DNA of the CDR3 is TGTGCCAGCAGCCAAGAGCGAGCGGGGGCTTTCACAGATACGCAGTATTTT. Translation gives CASSQERAGAFTDTQYF.

J is TRBJ1-2 and V is TRBV30; 8 bases match TRBD1. There are 12 residues in the CDR3. V was pared by 3 bases and J by 4 bases, with 1 base of the junction left unmatched. CDR1 is GTSNPN and CDR2 is SVGIG in the germline V gene (reference sequence). CDR3 residues: CAWRQGGYGYTF. CDR3 sequence (DNA): TGTGCCTGGAGACAGGGGGGCTATGGCTACACCTTC.

This rearrangement joins TRBV28 to TRBJ2-7; D uncertain. The CDR3 is made up of 12 amino acids. The V end lost 2 bases, the J end lost 2 bases, and 4 bases lay between the germline ends. Per the germline V gene, CDR1 is MDHEN and CDR2 is SYDVKM. CDR3 coding DNA: TGTGCCAGCAGTTTAGTAACCTACGAGCAGTACTTC. This translates into CASSLVTYEQYF.

V is TRBV28 and J is TRBJ2-1, with 11 bases lining up with TRBD2. CDR1 is MDHEN, CDR2 SYDVKM, per germline. V was clipped by 1 base and J by 0 bases; unmatched bases: 2. The CDR3 consists of 17 residues. CDR3 in amino acids: CASSLSGLADSYNEQFF. DNA of the CDR3: TGTGCCAGCAGTTTATCGGGACTAGCGGACTCCTACAATGAGCAGTTCTTC.

The V and J genes are TRBV9 and TRBJ1-3; the match to TRBD1 covers 10 bases. Germline V gene sequence: CDR1 SGDLS, CDR2 YYNGEE. Trimming cost V 4 bases and J 12 bases; bases outside gene matches: 4. The CDR3 is made up of 12 amino acids. CDR3 in DNA: TGTGCCAGCAGCATGGACAGGGGGAACATATATTTT. Protein sequence: CASSMDRGNIYF.

The chain combines TRBV27 with TRBJ2-2, with 13 bases that match TRBD2. Trimming at V came to 7 bases and at J to 5 bases, leaving 10 bases not matched to a gene. The CDR3 length is 17 residues. Germline CDR1 reads MNHEY; CDR2 reads SMNVEV (reference sequence). CDR3 nucleotide sequence: TGTGCCAGCATCGGACTAGCGGGAGAGGGGGTTACCGGGGAGCTGTTTTTT. Translating it yields CASIGLAGEGVTGELFF.

This sequence joins TRBV2 and TRBJ1-3, with TRBD1 matching 8 bases. Germline V lookup: CDR1 SNHLY, CDR2 FYNNEI. V shed 3 bases and J 7 bases; nucleotides not matched to a gene: 5. This CDR3 comprises 14 residues. CDR3 protein: CASSDGQGFNTIYF. The DNA of the CDR3 is TGTGCCAGCAGTGATGGACAGGGTTTCAACACCATATATTTT.

The J gene is TRBJ1-6, the V gene TRBV6-5, with D perhaps TRBD1 (5 bases). Germline CDR1 reads MNHEY; CDR2 reads SVGAGI. The ends were cut back, 7 bases at V and 7 bases at J, with 8 bases in the middle. The CDR3 runs to 12 residues. The CDR3 sequence is CASTRGNSPLHF. The CDR3 DNA sequence: TGTGCCAGCACTCGGGGGAATTCACCCCTCCACTTT.

V is TRBV29-1 and J is TRBJ2-3; 13 bases line up with TRBD2. The trim removed 3 bases at V and 4 bases at J, leaving 4 bases unmatched. From germline, CDR1 is SQVTM and CDR2 ANQGSEA. The CDR3 covers 15 residues. The CDR3 nucleotides are TGCAGCGTTGAGACTAGCGGGGGGTTAGCAGATACGCAGTATTTT. Translating gives CSVETSGGLADTQYF.

Comment on this clone: A junction boundary mismatches the germline segment, possibly from a read error. The J gene is TRBJ1-1, the V gene TRBV20-1; D may be TRBD1 (5 bases). The CDR3 has 11 residues. Looked up from germline, CDR1 is DFQATT and CDR2 is SNEGSKA (reference sequence). CDR3 DNA: TGCAGTGCTAGAGGACCAGGGACTCCCCTTTTT. Residues: CSARGPGTPLF.

The genes are TRBV28 and TRBJ1-1; D may be TRBD1 (5 bases). The V and J ends lost 5 bases and 11 bases respectively, with 18 bases between them. CDR3 length: 13 residues. The V gene's germline CDR1 is MDHEN and CDR2 SYDVKM. The chain's CDR3 is CASSPGPGTKAFF. CDR3 nucleotide sequence: TGTGCCAGCAGTCCTGGACCCGGGACTAAGGCTTTCTTT.

The chain employs TRBV28 and TRBJ2-3; 7 bases agree with TRBD2. This CDR3 is built from 14 residues. The germline V gene has CDR1 MDHEN and CDR2 SYDVKM. J gave up 6 bases and V 6 bases, and 9 bases lay outside the gene matches. CDR3 sequence reads: CASRGASGGDTQYF. Written as DNA, the CDR3 is TGTGCCAGCAGAGGAGCTAGCGGAGGGGATACGCAGTATTTT.

Concerning this clone itself: This may arise from a read error, as a much more abundant clone is one base away. Other DNA sequences in this sample translate to the same CDR3. The V and J genes are TRBV28 and TRBJ1-3; 7 nucleotides agree with TRBD1. There are 15 residues in the CDR3. CDR1 and CDR2 (germline): MDHEN, SYDVKM. V was clipped by 6 bases and J by 2 bases; unmatched bases: 7. The CDR3 nucleotides read TGTGCCAGCAGCTCCGACAGGGTCCCTGGAAACACCATATATTTT. Translated, it gives CASSSDRVPGNTIYF.